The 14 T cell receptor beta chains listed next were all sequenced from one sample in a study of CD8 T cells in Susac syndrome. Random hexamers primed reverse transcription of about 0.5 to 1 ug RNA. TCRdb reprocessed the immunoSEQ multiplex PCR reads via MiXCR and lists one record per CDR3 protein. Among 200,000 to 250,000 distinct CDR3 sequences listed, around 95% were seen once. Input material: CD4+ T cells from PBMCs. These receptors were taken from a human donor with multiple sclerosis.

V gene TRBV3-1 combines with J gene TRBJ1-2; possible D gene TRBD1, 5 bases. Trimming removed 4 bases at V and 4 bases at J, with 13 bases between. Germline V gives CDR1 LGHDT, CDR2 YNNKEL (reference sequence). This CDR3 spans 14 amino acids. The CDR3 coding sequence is TGTGCCAGCAGCCCCCCTGAGGGGTTCTATGGCTACACCTTC. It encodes CASSPPEGFYGYTF.

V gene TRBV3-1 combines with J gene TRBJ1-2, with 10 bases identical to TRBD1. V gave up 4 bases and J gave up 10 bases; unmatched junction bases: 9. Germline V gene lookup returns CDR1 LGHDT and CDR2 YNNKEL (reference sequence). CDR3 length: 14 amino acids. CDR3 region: CASSLGGDRGLYTF. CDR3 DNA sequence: TGTGCCAGCAGCCTAGGGGGGGACAGGGGACTCTACACCTTC.

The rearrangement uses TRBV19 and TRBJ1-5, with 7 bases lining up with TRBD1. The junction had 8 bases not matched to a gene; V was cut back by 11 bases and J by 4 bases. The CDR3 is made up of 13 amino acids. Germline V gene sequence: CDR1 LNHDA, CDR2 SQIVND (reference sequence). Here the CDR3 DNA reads TGTGCCTCCAAGGGACAGTCTAATCAGCCCCAGCATTTT. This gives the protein CASKGQSNQPQHF.

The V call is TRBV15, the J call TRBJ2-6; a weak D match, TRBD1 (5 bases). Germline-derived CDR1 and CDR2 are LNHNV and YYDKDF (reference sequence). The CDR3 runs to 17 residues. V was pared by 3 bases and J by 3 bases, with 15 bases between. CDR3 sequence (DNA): TGTGCCACCAGCAGGTCTGGATCCAGGGTTGGGGCCAACGTCCTGACTTTC. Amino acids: CATSRSGSRVGANVLTF.

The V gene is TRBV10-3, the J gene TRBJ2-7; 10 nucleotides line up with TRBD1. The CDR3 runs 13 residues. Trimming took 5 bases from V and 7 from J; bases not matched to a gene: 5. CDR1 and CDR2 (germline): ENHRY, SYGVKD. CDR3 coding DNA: TGTGCCATCAGTCCGGGACAGGGGTGGGAGCAGTACTTC. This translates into CAISPGQGWEQYF.

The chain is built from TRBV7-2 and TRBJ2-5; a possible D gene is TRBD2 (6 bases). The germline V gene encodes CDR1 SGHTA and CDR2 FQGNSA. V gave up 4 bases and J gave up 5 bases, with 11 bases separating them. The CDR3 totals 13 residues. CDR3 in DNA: TGTGCCAGCAGCTGGGGACTGGCGGAGACCCAGTACTTC. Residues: CASSWGLAETQYF.

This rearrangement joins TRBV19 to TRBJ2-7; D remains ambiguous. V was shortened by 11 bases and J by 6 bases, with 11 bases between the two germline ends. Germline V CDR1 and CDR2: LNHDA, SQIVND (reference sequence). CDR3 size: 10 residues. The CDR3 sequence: CAQLASEQYV. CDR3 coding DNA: TGTGCCCAGTTAGCTTCCGAGCAGTACGTC.

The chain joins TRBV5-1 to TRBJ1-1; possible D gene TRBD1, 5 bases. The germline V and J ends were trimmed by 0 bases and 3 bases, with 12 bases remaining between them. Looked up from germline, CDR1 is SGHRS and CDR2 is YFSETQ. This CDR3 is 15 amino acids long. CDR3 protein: CASSLDGHPDTEAFF. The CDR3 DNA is TGCGCCAGCAGCTTGGACGGACACCCAGACACTGAAGCTTTCTTT. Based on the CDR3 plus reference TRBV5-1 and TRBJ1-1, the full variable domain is KAGVTQTPRYLIKTRGQQVTLSCSPISGHRSVSWYQQTPGQGLQFLFEYFSETQRNKGNFPGRFSGRQFSNSRSEMNVSTLELGDSALYLCASSLDGHPDTEAFFGQGTRLTVV.

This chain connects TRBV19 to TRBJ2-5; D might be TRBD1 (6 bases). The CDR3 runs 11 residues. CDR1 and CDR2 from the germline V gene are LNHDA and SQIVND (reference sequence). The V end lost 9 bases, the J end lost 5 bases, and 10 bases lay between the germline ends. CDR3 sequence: CASCQGETQYF. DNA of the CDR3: TGTGCCAGCTGTCAGGGGGAGACCCAGTACTTC.

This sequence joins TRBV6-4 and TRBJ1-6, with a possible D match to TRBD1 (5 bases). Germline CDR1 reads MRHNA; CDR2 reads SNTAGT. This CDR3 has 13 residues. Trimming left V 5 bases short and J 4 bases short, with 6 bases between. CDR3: CASSRQYNSPLHF. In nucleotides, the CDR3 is TGTGCCAGCAGTCGACAGTATAATTCACCCCTCCACTTT.

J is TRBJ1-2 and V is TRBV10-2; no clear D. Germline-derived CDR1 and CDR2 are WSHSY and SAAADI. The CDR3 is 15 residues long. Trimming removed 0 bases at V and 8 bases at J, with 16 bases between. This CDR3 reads CASSESNVYSSGYTF. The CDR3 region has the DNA TGCGCCAGCAGTGAGTCGAACGTCTACAGTTCAGGCTACACCTTC.

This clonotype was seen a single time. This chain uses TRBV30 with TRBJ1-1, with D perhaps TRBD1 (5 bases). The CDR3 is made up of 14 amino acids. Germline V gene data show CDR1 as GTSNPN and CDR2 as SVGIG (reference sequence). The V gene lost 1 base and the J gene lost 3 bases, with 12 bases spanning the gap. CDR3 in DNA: TGTGCCTGGAGTGGTACAGGCGCCGACACTGAAGCTTTCTTT. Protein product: CAWSGTGADTEAFF.

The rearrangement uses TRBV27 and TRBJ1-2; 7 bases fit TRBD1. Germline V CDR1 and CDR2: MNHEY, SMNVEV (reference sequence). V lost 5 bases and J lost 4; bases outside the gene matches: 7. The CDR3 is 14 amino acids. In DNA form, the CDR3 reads TGTGCCAGCAGTCCGAGGGACAGTTTCTATGGCTACACCTTC. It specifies CASSPRDSFYGYTF.

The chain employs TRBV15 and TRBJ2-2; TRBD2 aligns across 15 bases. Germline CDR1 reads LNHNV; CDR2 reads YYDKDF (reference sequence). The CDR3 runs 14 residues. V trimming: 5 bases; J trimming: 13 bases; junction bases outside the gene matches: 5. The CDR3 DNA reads TGTGCCACCAGCCCGGGACTAGCGGGGGGTGGGCTGTTTTTT. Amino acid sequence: CATSPGLAGGGLFF. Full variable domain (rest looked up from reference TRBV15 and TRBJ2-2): DAMVIQNPRYQVTQFGKPVTLSCSQTLNHNVMYWYQQKSSQAPKLLFHYYDKDFNNEADTPDNFQSRRPNTSFCFLDIRSPGLGDTAMYLCATSPGLAGGGLFFGEGSRLTVL.